A selection of T cell receptor beta chains follows, all from one sample in a study of cytomegalovirus exposure and HLA in healthy donors. Profiling relied on immunoSEQ multiplex PCR, and the TCRdb table lists in-frame clones only, not all of them. The sample contains 200,000 to 250,000 clones, approximately 80% of which appear only once. The sequenced sample consisted of PBMCs. All receptors derive from a woman under 40 in good health and CMV-seropositive. The CDR3 runs from the conserved cysteine through the conserved F or W. D genes are given only for firm matches. Size is stated for part of the rows, as once, few or many counts, or as a class when the clone is expanded.

V gene: TRBV27
D gene: TRBD1
J gene: TRBJ1-1
clone size: NA
CDR3 protein: CASSEQGAGVTEAFF
CDR3 DNA: TGTGCCAGCAGTGAACAGGGGGCTGGGGTCACTGAAGCTTTCTTT

V gene: TRBV6-1
D gene: NA
J gene: TRBJ1-1
clone size: NA
CDR3 protein: CASSERGTIEAFF
CDR3 DNA: TGTGCCAGCAGTGAAAGGGGGACTATTGAAGCTTTCTTT

V gene: TRBV6-1
D gene: NA
J gene: TRBJ1-5
clone size: NA
CDR3 protein: CASHDGFNQPQHF
CDR3 DNA: TGTGCCAGCCACGACGGATTCAATCAGCCCCAGCATTTT

V gene: TRBV7-8
D gene: NA
J gene: TRBJ2-3
clone size: NA
CDR3 protein: CASSVQGTRADTQYF
CDR3 DNA: TGTGCCAGCAGCGTACAGGGAACCCGCGCAGATACGCAGTATTTT

V gene: TRBV27
D gene: NA
J gene: TRBJ2-7
clone size: NA
CDR3 protein: CASSLLDRPYEQYF
CDR3 DNA: TGTGCCAGCAGTCTTCTGGACAGACCCTACGAGCAGTACTTC

V gene: TRBV7-9
D gene: NA
J gene: TRBJ1-1
clone size: NA
CDR3 protein: CALRTTNTEAFF
CDR3 DNA: TGTGCCCTTCGCACGACGAACACTGAAGCTTTCTTT

V gene: TRBV27
D gene: NA
J gene: TRBJ1-1
clone size: NA
CDR3 protein: CASSLSRGGRGTEAFF
CDR3 DNA: TGTGCCAGCAGTTTATCGCGCGGGGGGCGAGGGACTGAAGCTTTCTTT

V gene: TRBV4-1
D gene: NA
J gene: TRBJ2-7
clone size: NA
CDR3 protein: CASSQLETYEQYF
CDR3 DNA: TGCGCCAGCAGCCAACTCGAGACCTACGAGCAGTACTTC

V gene: TRBV27
D gene: TRBD2
J gene: TRBJ2-7
clone size: NA
CDR3 protein: CASSEFSGRSGEQYF
CDR3 DNA: TGTGCCAGCAGTGAATTTAGCGGGAGGTCGGGTGAGCAGTACTTC

V gene: TRBV7-3
D gene: TRBD2
J gene: TRBJ2-1
clone size: NA
CDR3 protein: CASSLTGGPVYNEQFF
CDR3 DNA: TGTGCCAGCAGCTTAACGGGAGGGCCGGTTTACAATGAGCAGTTCTTC

V gene: TRBV11-1
D gene: NA
J gene: TRBJ1-1
clone size: NA
CDR3 protein: CASRDFDRLNTEAFF
CDR3 DNA: TGTGCCAGCAGGGATTTCGACAGGTTGAACACTGAAGCTTTCTTT

V gene: TRBV27
D gene: NA
J gene: TRBJ1-5
clone size: NA
CDR3 protein: CASSFRNSNQPQHF
CDR3 DNA: TGTGCCAGCAGCTTCAGAAATAGCAATCAGCCCCAGCATTTT

V gene: TRBV19
D gene: NA
J gene: TRBJ1-5
clone size: NA
CDR3 protein: CASSIDGSWAGRTSNQPQHF
CDR3 DNA: TGTGCCAGTAGTATAGATGGGTCGTGGGCAGGGCGAACGAGCAATCAGCCCCAGCATTTT

V gene: TRBV7-8
D gene: NA
J gene: TRBJ2-3
clone size: NA
CDR3 protein: CASSSKSTDTQYF
CDR3 DNA: TGTGCCAGCAGCTCCAAGTCCACAGATACGCAGTATTTT

V gene: TRBV7-8
D gene: NA
J gene: TRBJ1-5
clone size: NA
CDR3 protein: CASSWGSAGNQPQHF
CDR3 DNA: TGTGCCAGCAGCTGGGGGTCGGCCGGGAATCAGCCCCAGCATTTT

V gene: TRBV5-1
D gene: TRBD1
J gene: TRBJ2-1
clone size: NA
CDR3 protein: CASSRDRNYNEQFF
CDR3 DNA: TGCGCCAGCAGTCGGGACAGGAATTACAATGAGCAGTTCTTC

V gene: TRBV30
D gene: TRBD1
J gene: TRBJ2-7
clone size: NA
CDR3 protein: CACLGIGTGIYEQYF
CDR3 DNA: TGTGCCTGTCTCGGTATCGGGACAGGAATCTACGAGCAGTACTTC

V gene: TRBV9
D gene: TRBD1
J gene: TRBJ1-3
clone size: once
CDR3 protein: CASSGTGAGNTIYF
CDR3 DNA: TGTGCCAGCAGCGGGACAGGGGCTGGAAACACCATATATTTT

V gene: TRBV18
D gene: NA
J gene: TRBJ2-7
clone size: few
CDR3 protein: CASSPPSLELSEQYF
CDR3 DNA: TGTGCCAGCTCACCACCCTCGCTAGAGCTGTCCGAGCAGTACTTC

V gene: TRBV5-1
D gene: TRBD2
J gene: TRBJ2-3
clone size: NA
CDR3 protein: CASSLGTSTTDTQYF
CDR3 DNA: TGCGCCAGCAGCCTAGGGACTAGCACCACAGATACGCAGTATTTT

V gene: TRBV10-1
D gene: NA
J gene: TRBJ2-3
clone size: NA
CDR3 protein: CASSESSRVDTQYF
CDR3 DNA: TGCGCCAGCAGTGAGTCCAGCCGGGTCGATACGCAGTATTTT

V gene: TRBV5-1
D gene: TRBD1
J gene: TRBJ2-2
clone size: NA
CDR3 protein: CASRRDRANTGELFF
CDR3 DNA: TGCGCCAGCAGGAGGGACAGAGCGAACACCGGGGAGCTGTTTTTT

V gene: TRBV27
D gene: NA
J gene: TRBJ2-3
clone size: NA
CDR3 protein: CASTELGTTDTQYF
CDR3 DNA: TGTGCCAGCACCGAACTGGGGACCACAGATACGCAGTATTTT

V gene: TRBV11-1
D gene: TRBD2
J gene: TRBJ2-1
clone size: NA
CDR3 protein: CASSQAGGRGNEQFF
CDR3 DNA: TGTGCCAGCAGCCAAGCGGGAGGGCGGGGCAATGAGCAGTTCTTC